A single sample is the source of the 29 T cell receptor beta chains below, sequenced in a study of T-cell memory formation after mild COVID-19. Using its own MiXCR run on the 5' RACE reads, TCRdb lists one record per CDR3 protein. Here the sample spans roughly 160,000 distinct CDR3 sequences, over 10% being singletons. Sequenced sample: PBMCs or a T cell subset sorted from them (not recorded which). Receptors originate from a young man who had mild COVID-19 (a few samples of this study predate the infection). Cell type and time point are not known.

This clonotype was observed many times. The rearrangement links TRBV6-5 to TRBJ2-7; 7 positions match TRBD1. V shed 5 bases and J 6 bases; nucleotides not matched to a gene: 1. The CDR3 spans 11 residues. The V gene's germline CDR1 is MNHEY and CDR2 SVGAGI. The CDR3 region is CASSPGGEQYF. CDR3 DNA sequence: TGTGCCAGCAGTCCAGGGGGCGAGCAGTACTTC.

This clonotype was seen a few times. J is TRBJ2-4 and V is TRBV6-2 or TRBV6-3; 12 bases agree with TRBD2. Trimming took 6 bases from V and 0 from J; bases not matched to a gene: 6. Germline-derived CDR1 and CDR2 are MNHEY and SVGEGT. The CDR3 has 17 residues. CDR3 sequence (DNA): TGTGCCAGCAGACGCGGACTAGCGGGATTAGCCAAAAACATTCAGTACTTC. This encodes CASRRGLAGLAKNIQYF.

The rearrangement joins TRBV7-9 to TRBJ1-5, with D possibly matching TRBD1 (5 bases). V was cut by 2 bases and J by 9 bases, with 14 bases left in between. This CDR3 spans 14 amino acids. From germline, CDR1 is SEHNR and CDR2 FQNEAQ (reference sequence). The CDR3: CASSLMDTGGPQHF. The CDR3 coding sequence is TGTGCCAGCAGCTTAATGGACACGGGGGGGCCCCAGCATTTT.

J is TRBJ1-1 and V is TRBV9; D unresolved. The CDR3 spans 13 residues. V lost 0 bases to trimming and J lost 5 bases, with 8 bases between them. Germline CDR1 is SGDLS and CDR2 is YYNGEE. CDR3 protein: CASSVVVRTEAFF. As DNA, the CDR3 is TGTGCCAGCAGCGTAGTTGTGCGTACTGAAGCTTTCTTT.

The chain has TRBV12-3 or TRBV12-4 and TRBJ2-3; D remains unclear. V lost 3 bases to trimming and J lost 4 bases, with 11 bases between them. The CDR3 is 14 amino acids. CDR3 sequence: CASSFFSSADTQYF. DNA of the CDR3: TGTGCCAGCAGTTTTTTTAGTTCCGCAGATACGCAGTATTTT.

The J gene is TRBJ2-7, the V gene TRBV6-1; 10 nucleotides line up with TRBD1. Germline CDR1 reads MNHNS; CDR2 reads SASEGT. The CDR3 contains 13 residues. Losses at the gene ends were 6 bases for V and 3 bases for J; bases not matched to a gene: 2. For the CDR3, the DNA is TGTGCCAGCAGCCGGGACAGGGGCTACGAGCAGTACGTC. This codes for CASSRDRGYEQYV.

This chain connects TRBV12-3 or TRBV12-4 to TRBJ2-3; 13 nucleotides line up with TRBD2. This CDR3 is 15 amino acids long. Trimming took 5 bases from V and 5 from J; bases not matched to a gene: 4. The CDR3 loop is CASSDRTSGGDTQYF. DNA for the CDR3: TGTGCCAGCAGTGACAGGACTAGCGGGGGAGATACGCAGTATTTT.

This clonotype was seen a few times. V and J are TRBV25-1 and TRBJ1-2; a possible D gene is TRBD1 (6 bases). The CDR3 extends over 15 amino acids. Trimming removed 7 bases from V and 0 bases from J, with 15 bases in between. Germline V gene data show CDR1 as MGHDK and CDR2 as SYGVNS. The CDR3 DNA reads TGTGCCAGCAAAGGGGGGAGCGTGACTAACTATGGCTACACCTTC. Translation: CASKGGSVTNYGYTF.

There are a few counts of this clonotype. CDR3 region: CASSVTSGSNEQFF. CDR3 DNA: TGTGCCAGCAGCGTGACTAGCGGGAGCAATGAGCAGTTCTTC. The chain links TRBV7-2 to TRBJ2-1; TRBD2 agrees at 12 bases. J lost 6 bases, V lost 5 bases, and 2 bases had no gene match. CDR3 length equals 14 residues. Germline lookup yields CDR1 SGHTA and CDR2 FQGNSA.

This clonotype was seen a handful of times. This rearrangement joins TRBV3-1 to TRBJ1-4; D gene ambiguous. The CDR3 sequence is 12 residues long. V lost 0 bases and J lost 8, with 4 bases in between. In germline, CDR1 is LGHDT, CDR2 YNNKEL (reference sequence). The CDR3 loop reads CASSQEGEKLFF. The CDR3 bases are TGTGCCAGCAGCCAAGAAGGGGAAAAACTGTTTTTT.

This chain connects TRBV18 to TRBJ2-7, with D possibly being TRBD1 (6 bases). Germline CDR1 KGHSH, CDR2 LQKENI. Trimming shortened V by 6 bases and J by 6 bases, and 15 bases separated the two germline ends. The CDR3 runs to 13 residues. The CDR3 protein is CASSPYTGIEQYF. The CDR3 DNA sequence: TGTGCCAGCTCGCCCTATACAGGGATCGAGCAGTACTTC.

V gene TRBV20-1 combines with J gene TRBJ2-2; D is ambiguous. CDR3 length equals 14 residues. V was clipped by 1 base and J by 2 bases, with 8 bases between them. Germline V gives CDR1 DFQATT, CDR2 SNEGSKA (reference sequence). The CDR3 bases are TGCAGTGCTAGAGGCGCCCCTAACACCGGGGAGCTGTTTTTT. Its translation: CSARGAPNTGELFF.

This clonotype appeared many times. The chain carries TRBV5-4 and TRBJ2-2, with unresolved D. The CDR3 totals 13 residues. With 4 bases removed from V and 7 bases from J, the gap between germline ends came to 11 bases. CDR1 and CDR2 from the germline V gene are SGHNT and YYREEE (reference sequence). The CDR3 nucleotides are TGTGCCAGCAGCACCAGCAGAGGCGGGGAGCTGTTTTTT. This translates into CASSTSRGGELFF.

A few counts support this clonotype. The chain carries TRBV4-3 and TRBJ1-1, with TRBD1 as a possible D gene (5 bases). Trimming took off 0 bases at V and 1 base at J, with 12 bases between the two ends. Per germline, CDR1 LGHNA and CDR2 YSLEER. The CDR3 totals 16 residues. In nucleotides, the CDR3 is TGCGCCAGCAGCCAAGATCCCCAGGGAGCGAACACTGAAGCTTTCTTT. This codes for CASSQDPQGANTEAFF.

This clonotype was picked up a small number of times. The chain has TRBV5-5 and TRBJ2-3; D call uncertain. The ends were cut back, 0 bases at V and 4 bases at J, with 6 bases in the middle. The CDR3 length is 13 residues. Germline V gene data show CDR1 as SGHKS and CDR2 as YYEKEE (reference sequence). The CDR3 nucleotides read TGTGCCAGCAGCTTGGAAGACTCAGATACGCAGTATTTT. Translating gives CASSLEDSDTQYF. Combining the CDR3 with reference TRBV5-5 and TRBJ2-3 gives the whole variable domain DAGVTQSPTHLIKTRGQQVTLRCSPISGHKSVSWYQQVLGQGPQFIFQYYEKEERGRGNFPDRFSARQFPNYSSELNVNALLLGDSALYLCASSLEDSDTQYFGPGTRLTVL.

This rearrangement joins TRBV5-1 to TRBJ2-1; TRBD1 is a possible D gene (6 bases). Trimming stripped 4 bases from V and 7 bases from J, with 15 bases between. CDR3 length equals 14 residues. Germline assignment: CDR1 SGHRS and CDR2 YFSETQ. This chain's CDR3 is CASSKGQRGNEQFF. In DNA form, the CDR3 reads TGCGCCAGCAGCAAGGGACAACGAGGGAATGAGCAGTTCTTC.

A few counts support this clonotype. This chain links TRBV20-1 with TRBJ1-1; no reliable D call. Germline V gene data show CDR1 as DFQATT and CDR2 as SNEGSKA (reference sequence). V lost 1 base and J lost 4, with 16 bases in between. The CDR3 sequence is 15 residues long. In DNA form, the CDR3 reads TGCAGTGCTAGAGTAGGAGGGTTGGGGATCACTGAAGCTTTCTTT. Residues: CSARVGGLGITEAFF.

In this sample, this clonotype turned up a few times. The rearrangement joins TRBV6-2 or TRBV6-3 to TRBJ2-5; TRBD2 matches at 7 bases. Germline V lookup: CDR1 MNHEY, CDR2 SVGEGT. The CDR3 has 16 residues. With 2 bases clipped from V and 5 bases from J, the junction kept 11 bases outside the gene matches. The CDR3 DNA follows: TGTGCCAGCAGTTACGGCGGAGCGGGGATTGGGGAGACCCAGTACTTC. This translates into CASSYGGAGIGETQYF.

This clonotype was seen only a few times. The V and J genes are TRBV7-2 and TRBJ2-7, with D hard to call. Looked up from germline, CDR1 is SGHTA and CDR2 is FQGNSA. Trimming pared 8 bases from V and 0 bases from J, leaving 17 bases between. This CDR3 has 15 amino acids. Written as DNA, the CDR3 is TGTGCCAGCCAAAGAAGTGGTATTGCCTCCTACGAGCAGTACTTC. This gives the protein CASQRSGIASYEQYF. The complete variable domain, with remaining parts taken from reference TRBV7-2 and TRBJ2-7, reads GAGVSQSPSNKVTEKGKDVELRCDPISGHTALYWYRQSLGQGLEFLIYFQGNSAPDKSGLPSDRFSAERTGGSVSTLTIQRTQQEDSAVYLCASQRSGIASYEQYFGPGTRLTVT.

The V call is TRBV7-8, the J call TRBJ2-2, with TRBD2 matching 14 bases. With 5 bases clipped from V and 4 bases from J, the junction kept 6 bases outside the gene matches. The CDR3 has 17 amino acids. Germline V CDR1 and CDR2: SGHVS, FQNEAQ. The CDR3 loop reads CASSQGTSGGITGELFF. Here the CDR3 DNA reads TGTGCCAGCAGCCAAGGGACTAGCGGGGGCATCACCGGGGAGCTGTTTTTT.

The sample holds many counts of this clonotype. This chain joins TRBV5-1 and TRBJ2-1; 10 bases agree with TRBD1. CDR1 SGHRS and CDR2 YFSETQ come from the germline V gene. The CDR3 sequence is 15 residues long. V dropped 4 bases and J dropped 9; count of bases not matched to a gene: 10. In nucleotides, the CDR3 is TGCGCCAGCAGCCCTGGGACAGGGGATTTGGGTGAGCAGTTCTTC. Its protein product is CASSPGTGDLGEQFF.

This clonotype has more than one count but fewer than ten. The chain is built from TRBV5-1 and TRBJ2-1, with a possible D match to TRBD2 (6 bases). The germline V gene has CDR1 SGHRS and CDR2 YFSETQ. The CDR3 totals 17 residues. V lost 1 base, J lost 0 bases, and 14 bases lay in between. CDR3 sequence: CASSLLSRRGSYNEQFF. The CDR3 DNA sequence: TGCGCCAGCAGCTTGCTGAGCCGGAGGGGCTCCTACAATGAGCAGTTCTTC.

This clonotype was seen a handful of times. J is TRBJ2-2 and V is TRBV29-1; possibly TRBD1 or TRBD2 for D (5 bases each). Trimming took 4 bases from V and 6 from J, leaving 18 bases between them. Germline CDR1 and CDR2: SQVTM and ANQGSEA. This CDR3 is 15 amino acids long. CDR3 sequence (DNA): TGCAGCGTTGGGGGACCCTCACTCGGATCCGGGGAGCTGTTTTTT. This codes for CSVGGPSLGSGELFF.

The rearrangement uses TRBV18 and TRBJ1-1, with a weak D call TRBD1 (5 bases). The CDR3 has 12 residues. Per the germline V gene, CDR1 is KGHSH and CDR2 is LQKENI. Trimming took 3 bases from V and 9 from J, leaving 11 bases between them. CDR3 DNA sequence: TGTGCCAGCTCACCCCGGGACGGTAAAGCTTTCTTT. This sequence encodes CASSPRDGKAFF.

The gene calls are TRBV7-2 and TRBJ1-6; D is uncertain. The CDR3 is 16 amino acids. Germline CDR1 is SGHTA and CDR2 is FQGNSA. V gave up 0 bases and J gave up 11 bases, with 17 bases separating them. CDR3 in amino acids: CASSLAVGGPKTPLHF. The DNA for the CDR3 is TGTGCCAGCAGCTTAGCGGTCGGCGGGCCAAAGACACCCCTCCACTTT.

V usage is TRBV7-9 and J usage is TRBJ1-1; D remains unclear. Trimming shortened V by 0 bases and J by 11 bases, and 13 bases separated the two germline ends. Germline V gives CDR1 SEHNR, CDR2 FQNEAQ (reference sequence). The CDR3 sequence is 13 residues long. The CDR3 region is CASSLAPAGWAFF. CDR3 in DNA: TGTGCCAGCAGCTTAGCTCCAGCGGGCTGGGCTTTCTTT.

The J gene is TRBJ2-5, the V gene TRBV20-1; a possible D gene is TRBD2 (6 bases). Germline lookup yields CDR1 DFQATT and CDR2 SNEGSKA (reference sequence). V gave up 6 bases and J gave up 7 bases, with 18 bases separating them. There are 13 residues in the CDR3. The CDR3 loop reads CSAKLSSEATQYF. Here the CDR3 DNA reads TGCAGTGCCAAGCTCTCTAGCGAGGCGACCCAGTACTTC.

J is TRBJ2-5 and V is TRBV7-2, with 10 bases identical to TRBD2. CDR3 length: 15 residues. From germline, CDR1 is SGHTA and CDR2 FQGNSA. With 1 base clipped from V and 7 bases from J, the junction kept 6 bases outside the gene matches. CDR3 sequence reads: CASSLEAGGTGTQYF. The CDR3 DNA is TGTGCCAGCAGCTTAGAAGCGGGGGGGACGGGGACCCAGTACTTC.

There are many counts of this clonotype. The V gene is TRBV3-1, the J gene TRBJ2-3, with a weak D call TRBD1 (5 bases). Germline V CDR1 and CDR2: LGHDT, YNNKEL (reference sequence). This CDR3 has 16 residues. The germline V and J ends were trimmed by 4 bases and 1 base, with 15 bases remaining between them. The CDR3: CASSPPPTRGTDTQYF. The CDR3 nucleotides are TGTGCCAGCAGCCCCCCCCCTACCAGGGGCACAGATACGCAGTATTTT.